The 17 T cell receptor beta chains presented below share a single source sample, sequenced in a study of human thymus T cells. The table came from immunoSEQ multiplex PCR; TCRdb's copy has only in-frame clones and leaves some out. The sample yields 78,000 or so clones, 90% to 97% seen once. Corrective cardiac operations yielded the resected thymus tissue. Sequences were obtained from thymus tissue. These receptors were collected from a boy younger than two with a congenital heart defect but otherwise immunologically healthy.

The V call is TRBV5-6, the J call TRBJ1-4, with D hard to call. The CDR3 runs 15 residues. From germline, CDR1 is SGHDT and CDR2 YYEEEE. The V end lost 3 bases, the J end lost 10 bases, and 19 bases lay between the germline ends. The CDR3, as DNA: TGTGCCAGCAGCTCCGACGACCGCCAAACTGGAAAACTGTTTTTT. Translation gives CASSSDDRQTGKLFF. Using reference TRBV5-6 and TRBJ1-4 for the parts outside the CDR3, the full variable domain is DAGVTQSPTHLIKTRGQQVTLRCSPKSGHDTVSWYQQALGQGPQFIFQYYEEEERQRGNFPDRFSGHQFPNYSSELNVNALLLGDSALYLCASSSDDRQTGKLFFGSGTQLSVL.

This sequence joins TRBV23-1 and TRBJ2-7, with unresolved D. TRBV23-1 is an ORF for which the function is uncertain. V was pared by 2 bases and J by 5 bases, with 4 bases between. The CDR3 spans 11 residues. The CDR3 sequence: CASSQRDEQYF. The CDR3, as DNA: TGCGCCAGCAGTCAACGTGACGAGCAGTACTTC.

V usage is TRBV10-1 and J usage is TRBJ2-1; 10 bases line up with TRBD2. Per the germline V gene, CDR1 is WNHNN and CDR2 is SYGVQD (reference sequence). The V and J ends lost 4 bases and 4 bases, in that order; junction bases with no gene match: 10. The CDR3 sequence is 17 residues long. The CDR3 spells CASSVGGSGRTYNEQFF. The CDR3 DNA reads TGCGCCAGCAGTGTAGGGGGTAGCGGGAGGACGTACAATGAGCAGTTCTTC.

This clone was counted once. This chain joins TRBV2 and TRBJ2-1; 12 nucleotides line up with TRBD2. Per the germline V gene, CDR1 is SNHLY and CDR2 is FYNNEI. This CDR3 contains 18 residues. The J segment lost 4 bases and the V segment lost 0 bases, leaving 7 bases of the junction unmatched. In DNA, the CDR3 is TGTGCCAGCAGTGAAGCGACTAGCGGGGGATTTAATTACAATGAGCAGTTCTTC. It encodes CASSEATSGGFNYNEQFF.

The chain carries TRBV19 and TRBJ1-2, with 10 bases fitting TRBD1. The CDR3 loop spans 14 amino acids. The V gene end was trimmed by 5 bases and the J gene end by 4 bases; junction bases not matched to a gene: 4. Looked up from germline, CDR1 is LNHDA and CDR2 is SQIVND (reference sequence). CDR3 sequence: CASSGRDRGYGYTF. Here the CDR3 DNA reads TGTGCCAGTAGTGGCCGGGACAGGGGCTATGGCTACACCTTC.

The V and J genes are TRBV14 and TRBJ2-7; TRBD1 aligns across 7 bases. CDR1 is SGHDN and CDR2 is FVKESK in the germline V gene. This CDR3 is built from 16 residues. Losses at the gene ends were 0 bases for V and 0 bases for J; bases not matched to a gene: 5. CDR3 residues: CASSQDWGQSSYEQYF. Here the CDR3 DNA reads TGTGCCAGCAGCCAAGATTGGGGACAGAGCTCCTACGAGCAGTACTTC.

This chain connects TRBV2 to TRBJ2-3; 8 nucleotides agree with TRBD1. Trimming cost V 0 bases and J 0 bases; bases outside gene matches: 8. The CDR3 covers 18 residues. The germline V gene encodes CDR1 SNHLY and CDR2 FYNNEI. The CDR3 region has the DNA TGTGCCAGCAGTGAAGCCGCAATTACAGGGGGGAGCACAGATACGCAGTATTTT. Protein product: CASSEAAITGGSTDTQYF.

The rearrangement uses TRBV7-9 and TRBJ1-2; no clear D. The CDR3 is made up of 16 amino acids. In germline, CDR1 is SEHNR, CDR2 FQNEAQ (reference sequence). V was cut by 1 base and J by 1 base, with 13 bases left in between. CDR3 loop: CASSLVPKENNYGYTF. In DNA, the CDR3 is TGTGCCAGCAGCTTAGTGCCAAAGGAAAATAACTATGGCTACACCTTC.

The chain has TRBV28 and TRBJ2-7; D possibly matches TRBD1 or TRBD2 (5 bases each). V was trimmed by 5 bases and J by 0 bases, leaving 29 bases between them. This CDR3 comprises 20 residues. In germline, CDR1 is MDHEN, CDR2 SYDVKM. The CDR3 bases are TGTGCCAGCAGTCTGTACCGGGACCCGATTCGTCTGCCCGTCTCCTACGAGCAGTACTTC. Its translation: CASSLYRDPIRLPVSYEQYF.

The rearrangement links TRBV4-3 to TRBJ1-5; D is perhaps TRBD1 (6 bases). V was shortened by 1 base and J by 6 bases, with 10 bases between the two germline ends. This CDR3 comprises 14 residues. CDR1 and CDR2 (germline): LGHNA, YSLEER. The CDR3 sequence: CASSQAVGGQPQHF. CDR3 bases: TGCGCCAGCAGCCAAGCAGTAGGGGGTCAGCCCCAGCATTTT.

The chain recombines TRBV5-1 with TRBJ1-1; D unresolved. The CDR3 has 13 amino acids. Trimming took off 1 base at V and 0 bases at J, with 4 bases between the two ends. Germline CDR1 reads SGHRS; CDR2 reads YFSETQ. CDR3 sequence reads: CASSLILNTEAFF. CDR3 bases: TGCGCCAGCAGCTTGATACTGAACACTGAAGCTTTCTTT. Together with reference TRBV5-1 and TRBJ1-1, the CDR3 gives the full variable domain: KAGVTQTPRYLIKTRGQQVTLSCSPISGHRSVSWYQQTPGQGLQFLFEYFSETQRNKGNFPGRFSGRQFSNSRSEMNVSTLELGDSALYLCASSLILNTEAFFGQGTRLTVV.

This chain uses TRBV7-2 with TRBJ2-7, with D unclear. V shed 2 bases and J shed 3 bases, with 14 bases lying between them. In germline, CDR1 is SGHTA, CDR2 FQGNSA. The CDR3 loop spans 15 amino acids. CDR3 sequence reads: CASSLRSPAYYEQYF. DNA for the CDR3: TGTGCCAGCAGCTTACGATCCCCAGCCTACTACGAGCAGTACTTC.

This clone is a singleton in its sample. The chain is built from TRBV28 and TRBJ1-5; D gene ambiguous. V dropped 4 bases and J dropped 0 bases, with 16 bases sitting between them. The germline gives CDR1 MDHEN, CDR2 SYDVKM. The CDR3 sequence is 17 residues long. The chain's CDR3 is CASSSPPPWDSNQPQHF. In DNA, the CDR3 is TGTGCCAGCAGTTCCCCCCCGCCTTGGGATAGCAATCAGCCCCAGCATTTT.

The genes are TRBV1 and TRBJ2-2; the DNA was not compared with TRBD2, the D call given in the table. TRBV1 is reported as a pseudogene. The CDR3 is made up of 14 amino acids. CDR3 DNA: TGCACCAGCAGACTCCCTCTTATAACCGGGGAGCTGTTTTTT. As protein: CTSRLPLITGELFF.

The V and J genes are TRBV28 and TRBJ2-1, with a possible D match to TRBD2 (6 bases). The germline CDR1 and CDR2 sequences are MDHEN and SYDVKM. CDR3 length equals 16 residues. The ends were cut back, 4 bases at V and 2 bases at J, with 15 bases in the middle. As DNA, the CDR3 is TGTGCCAGCAGTTCCCTCGGCGGGACCGCCTACAATGAGCAGTTCTTC. Translated, it gives CASSSLGGTAYNEQFF.

This clone occurred once. This rearrangement joins TRBV5-5 to TRBJ2-1, with TRBD1 matching 8 bases. Germline CDR1 is SGHKS and CDR2 is YYEKEE (reference sequence). V lost 1 base and J lost 1; bases outside the gene matches: 7. The CDR3 length is 17 residues. CDR3 nucleotide sequence: TGTGCCAGCAGCTTGCTTGGGACAGGCACATCCTACAATGAGCAGTTCTTC. Its protein is CASSLLGTGTSYNEQFF.

This sequence joins TRBV19 and TRBJ1-6; unclear D gene. CDR3 length equals 13 residues. With 4 bases removed from V and 9 bases from J, the gap between germline ends came to 10 bases. CDR1 and CDR2 (germline): LNHDA, SQIVND (reference sequence). CDR3 DNA: TGTGCCAGTAGTAAAAGTAGTCCTTCACCCCTCCACTTT. Its protein product is CASSKSSPSPLHF.